One and the same sample provided the 17 T cell receptor beta chains below, sequenced in a study of T cells in Graves' hyperthyroidism and ophthalmopathy. Researchers amplified the TCR beta CDR3 regions from RNA transcripts. RT-PCR in the first round (using the HTBI primer set) targeted the TCR CDR3. In TCRdb, the multiplex PCR reads were re-called with MiXCR into one record per CDR3 protein. The sample shows 300,000 to 450,000 distinct CDR3 sequences, 14% of them seen only once. Sequenced sample: blood. Receptor source: a woman aged 25 to 39 with Graves' ophthalmopathy.

This clonotype was recorded at least ten times. J is TRBJ2-5 and V is TRBV12-3 or TRBV12-4; no clear D. The V and J ends lost 2 bases and 7 bases respectively, with 20 bases between them. The CDR3 has 16 amino acids. CDR3 DNA sequence: TGTGCCAGCAGTTTAAAGATCAGCGCGAACTGGGGGACCCAGTACTTC. This gives the protein CASSLKISANWGTQYF.

This clonotype was seen ten or more times. The V call is TRBV15, the J call TRBJ1-3, with unresolved D. Between the trimmed V and J ends, which lost 4 bases and 0 bases, there was a span of 7 bases. This CDR3 is built from 14 residues. Germline assignment: CDR1 LNHNV and CDR2 YYDKDF (reference sequence). The CDR3 DNA reads as TGTGCCACCAGCATTCGGACCTCTGGAAACACCATATATTTT. As protein: CATSIRTSGNTIYF.

This clonotype was counted ten times or more. This chain links TRBV12-3 or TRBV12-4 with TRBJ1-5; D is ambiguous. Trimming removed 4 bases at V and 0 bases at J, with 13 bases between. The CDR3 runs 16 residues. The CDR3 is CASSSPVGISNQPQHF. The CDR3 coding sequence is TGTGCCAGCAGTTCACCAGTAGGGATTAGCAATCAGCCCCAGCATTTT.

This clonotype was found a few times. A clone one base away is much larger, so this may be a read error. The CDR3 nucleotides read TGTGCCACGGGACAGGGGGCGATAAGCTATGGCTACGCCTTC. Protein product: CATGQGAISYGYAF. The J gene is TRBJ1-2, the V gene TRBV2, with 12 nucleotides matching TRBD1. Germline assignment: CDR1 SNHLY and CDR2 FYNNEI. The CDR3 has 14 residues.

CDR3 sequence reads: CATRSGTNTGELFF. The CDR3 region has the DNA TGCGCCACCAGGTCGGGGACGAACACCGGGGAGCTGTTTTTT. The chain recombines TRBV5-1 with TRBJ2-2, with D tentatively TRBD2 (5 bases). The CDR3 extends over 14 amino acids. V lost 9 bases and J lost 0, with 12 bases in between. CDR1 SGHRS and CDR2 YFSETQ come from the germline V gene. Using reference TRBV5-1 and TRBJ2-2 for the parts outside the CDR3, the full variable domain is KAGVTQTPRYLIKTRGQQVTLSCSPISGHRSVSWYQQTPGQGLQFLFEYFSETQRNKGNFPGRFSGRQFSNSRSEMNVSTLELGDSALYLCATRSGTNTGELFFGEGSRLTVL.

This chain uses TRBV11-2 with TRBJ2-2; D might be TRBD1 or TRBD2, each matching 5 bases. Looked up from germline, CDR1 is SGHAT and CDR2 is FQNNGV. The CDR3 covers 15 residues. Trimming left V 5 bases short and J 1 base short, with 11 bases between. The CDR3 DNA reads as TGTGCCAGCAGCCCCAGGGACGGGAACACCGGGGAGCTGTTTTTT. Translated: CASSPRDGNTGELFF.

This clonotype was seen at least ten times. The gene calls are TRBV10-3 and TRBJ2-2, with a possible D match to TRBD1 (6 bases). The CDR3 is made up of 14 amino acids. Germline V gene sequence: CDR1 ENHRY, CDR2 SYGVKD. V was pared by 6 bases and J by 0 bases, with 8 bases between. Here the CDR3 reads CAIRQGSNTGELFF. CDR3 nucleotides: TGTGCCATCAGACAGGGATCGAACACCGGGGAGCTGTTTTTT.

The V call is TRBV11-2, the J call TRBJ2-3; no definite D call. Trimming removed 3 bases from V and 2 bases from J, with 6 bases in between. The CDR3 spans 13 residues. Germline CDR1 reads SGHAT; CDR2 reads FQNNGV. The CDR3 loop is CASSFPLTDTQYF. The CDR3, as DNA: TGTGCCAGCAGCTTTCCTCTCACAGATACGCAGTATTTT.

This clonotype was recorded at least ten times. V usage is TRBV7-2 and J usage is TRBJ2-3, with 14 bases matching TRBD2. V shed 5 bases, J shed 3 bases, and the junction held 4 bases outside the gene matches. Germline-derived CDR1 and CDR2 are SGHTA and FQGNSA. The CDR3 runs to 16 residues. The CDR3 DNA sequence: TGTGCCAGCAGCCAGCGGACTAGCGGGAGGACAGATACGCAGTATTTT. It codes for CASSQRTSGRTDTQYF.

This chain connects TRBV20-1 to TRBJ1-4; D might be TRBD1 (5 bases). V gave up 3 bases and J gave up 11 bases, with 10 bases separating them. The length of the CDR3 is 11 residues. The germline CDR1 and CDR2 sequences are DFQATT and SNEGSKA (reference sequence). The CDR3 reads CSASLGEKLFF. As DNA, the CDR3 is TGCAGTGCTAGTCTGGGGGAGAAACTGTTTTTT.

Many counts were recorded for this clonotype. This rearrangement joins TRBV7-9 to TRBJ2-7; 7 bases are shared with TRBD2. The CDR3 extends over 16 amino acids. V lost 5 bases, J lost 2 bases, and 12 bases stayed unmatched. Germline loops: CDR1 SEHNR, CDR2 FQNEAQ (reference sequence). The CDR3 DNA follows: TGTGCCAGCAGCCCGAGTGGCCTAGCGGTTCCCTACGAGCAGTACTTC. Protein sequence: CASSPSGLAVPYEQYF.

The V and J genes are TRBV7-8 and TRBJ2-1; D may be TRBD2 (6 bases). Trimming stripped 5 bases from V and 5 bases from J, with 10 bases between. The CDR3 contains 13 residues. Germline values: CDR1 SGHVS, CDR2 FQNEAQ. CDR3 coding DNA: TGTGCCAGCAGCGGGGAGGTCAACAATGAGCAGTTCTTC. Its translation is CASSGEVNNEQFF.

This clonotype was detected ten times or more. The chain couples TRBV19 to TRBJ1-1; no definite D call. Germline values: CDR1 LNHDA, CDR2 SQIVND (reference sequence). The germline V and J ends were trimmed by 5 bases and 2 bases, with 12 bases remaining between them. The CDR3 contains 14 residues. Written as DNA, the CDR3 is TGTGCCAGTAGTCTCCCAGGAGATAACACTGAAGCTTTCTTT. It translates to CASSLPGDNTEAFF.

This clonotype has at least ten counts. This chain joins TRBV3-1 and TRBJ2-1, with 7 bases fitting TRBD2. The CDR3 extends over 14 amino acids. Losses at the gene ends were 5 bases for V and 4 bases for J; bases not matched to a gene: 5. The germline V gene encodes CDR1 LGHDT and CDR2 YNNKEL (reference sequence). The CDR3 DNA follows: TGTGCCAGCAGCGACGGGGGGACGTACAATGAGCAGTTCTTC. Its translation: CASSDGGTYNEQFF.

This clonotype was found many times. V and J are TRBV4-1 and TRBJ2-7, with 10 positions matching TRBD2. Per germline, CDR1 MGHRA and CDR2 YSYEKL. The CDR3 totals 15 residues. With 1 base clipped from V and 4 bases from J, the junction kept 4 bases outside the gene matches. CDR3 DNA sequence: TGCGCCAGCAGCCAAGTATGGACTAGCGGTTACGAGCAGTACTTC. This codes for CASSQVWTSGYEQYF.

Regarding this clonotype: One end of the junction does not line up with germline, which may come from a read error. The J gene is TRBJ2-6, the V gene TRBV6-1; 8 nucleotides align to TRBD1. Germline V CDR1 and CDR2: MNHNS, SASEGT. The CDR3 has 17 residues. CDR3 loop: CASSRQGSLSGANVLAF. CDR3 nucleotide sequence: TGTGCCAGCAGTCGACAGGGGTCGCTCTCTGGGGCCAACGTCCTGGCTTTC.

This clonotype was picked up many times. The chain has TRBV15 and TRBJ2-4; D not resolved. Between the trimmed V and J ends, which lost 0 bases and 7 bases, there was a span of 7 bases. The CDR3 is 13 residues long. Per the germline V gene, CDR1 is LNHNV and CDR2 is YYDKDF (reference sequence). In DNA form, the CDR3 reads TGTGCCACCAGCAGAGATCGGCAGAACATTCAGTACTTC. It codes for CATSRDRQNIQYF. Supplemented by reference TRBV15 and TRBJ2-4, the full variable domain reads DAMVIQNPRYQVTQFGKPVTLSCSQTLNHNVMYWYQQKSSQAPKLLFHYYDKDFNNEADTPDNFQSRRPNTSFCFLDIRSPGLGDTAMYLCATSRDRQNIQYFGAGTRLSVL.